This T cell receptor (beta chain) was sequenced for a study of cytotoxic CD8 clonotypes in ibrutinib-treated CLL. As for the study in general: Partial response was seen in approximately 25 patients and complete response in 2; after median roughly 6 years, approximately 14 stayed remitted, about 12 progressed. An average of about 250,000 productive templates and 94,082 productive rearrangements was obtained per sample.

CDR3 length: 16 residues. Germline loops: CDR1 MDHEN, CDR2 SYDVKM. V was cut by 2 bases and J by 0 bases, with 11 bases left in between. The planned depth of sequencing spanned 1 in 200,000 to 1 in 1 million T cells. The repertoire was sequenced with immunoSEQ multiplex PCR; TCRdb's copy has only in-frame clones and lacks some. Of some 200,000 clones in the sample, roughly 73% were seen once. Source: PBMCs, taken after 12 months of ibrutinib treatment. The receptor comes from a human donor with chronic lymphocytic leukemia. The V gene is TRBV28, the J gene TRBJ1-5, with D possibly being TRBD1 (6 bases). As DNA, the CDR3 is TGTGCCAGCAGTTTAGGAGGGGGTTCTAGCAATCAGCCCCAGCATTTT. It is translated as CASSLGGGSSNQPQHF.